The 19 T cell receptor beta chains in this list originate from one sample, sequenced in a study of T cells in Graves' hyperthyroidism and ophthalmopathy. RNA transcripts served as the template for amplifying TCR beta CDR3 regions. The HTBI primer set was used in a first-round RT-PCR of the TCR CDR3. In TCRdb, the multiplex PCR reads were re-called with MiXCR into one record per CDR3 protein. The sample records hundreds of thousands of distinct CDR3 sequences, around 14% being singletons. The sequenced material came from blood. The receptors were gathered from a woman in her 30s with Graves' hyperthyroidism.

For this clonotype: A much larger clone is a single base away; this may be a read error. This chain joins TRBV12-3 or TRBV12-4 and TRBJ1-6, with D possibly matching TRBD1 (6 bases). Trimming pared 4 bases from V and 11 bases from J, leaving 33 bases between. The CDR3 is 20 residues long. For the CDR3, the DNA is TGTGCCAGCAGTTCCCTCCCCGGGCTACAGGGAGGGTACACGAATACACCCCTCCACTTT. Residues: CASSSLPGLQGGYTNTPLHF.

The table lists this clonotype with many counts. This sequence joins TRBV30 and TRBJ1-5, with D tentatively TRBD1 (5 bases). Per the germline V gene, CDR1 is GTSNPN and CDR2 is SVGIG (reference sequence). Trimming took off 0 bases at V and 2 bases at J, with 11 bases between the two ends. The length of the CDR3 is 15 residues. CDR3 DNA sequence: TGTGCCTGGAGTGTACTGGCGGGGGGCAATCAGCCCCAGCATTTT. It encodes CAWSVLAGGNQPQHF. Looking up the rest from reference TRBV30 and TRBJ1-5 gives the full variable domain: SQTIHQWPATLVQPVGSPLSLECTVEGTSNPNLYWYRQAAGRGLQLLFYSVGIGQISSEVPQNLSASRPQDRQFILSSKKLLLSDSGFYLCAWSVLAGGNQPQHFGDGTRLSIL.

The table lists this clonotype with a few counts. The CDR3 nucleotides read TGTGCCAGCAGCCAAGATAGCGGGAGATTCGCAGATACGCAGTATTTT. Protein product: CASSQDSGRFADTQYF. This chain links TRBV14 with TRBJ2-3, with 9 bases matching TRBD2. Per the germline V gene, CDR1 is SGHDN and CDR2 is FVKESK. With V trimmed by 0 bases and J by 4 bases, 5 bases remained unmatched. The CDR3 spans 16 residues.

This clonotype was counted a few times. The chain is built from TRBV5-1 and TRBJ2-7, with 8 bases matching TRBD1. This CDR3 spans 14 amino acids. Unmatched junction bases numbered 5, after V lost 3 bases and J lost 3 bases. CDR1 is SGHRS, CDR2 YFSETQ, per germline. The CDR3 is CASSWGTGLYEQYF. The CDR3 bases are TGCGCCAGCAGCTGGGGGACAGGTCTCTACGAGCAGTACTTC.

This clonotype appeared many times. The chain is built from TRBV6-1 and TRBJ2-1; tentatively, D is TRBD1 or TRBD2 (5 bases each). Germline-derived CDR1 and CDR2 are MNHNS and SASEGT. The CDR3 runs to 16 residues. V shed 1 base and J shed 9 bases, with 19 bases lying between them. In nucleotides, the CDR3 is TGTGCCAGCAGTGAAGATGCCGGGACCCGTCTTAGTGAGCAGTTCTTC. Its protein is CASSEDAGTRLSEQFF.

V and J are TRBV18 and TRBJ2-1, with D perhaps matching TRBD2 (6 bases). The CDR3 extends over 15 amino acids. The ends were cut back, 3 bases at V and 6 bases at J, with 15 bases in the middle. Germline lookup yields CDR1 KGHSH and CDR2 LQKENI. DNA for the CDR3: TGTGCCAGCTCACCGGCGGGGCGACAAAGCAATGAGCAGTTCTTC. It specifies CASSPAGRQSNEQFF.

The sample holds a few counts of this clonotype. The chain uses TRBV7-2 and TRBJ2-7; the match to TRBD2 covers 9 bases. The CDR3 runs 16 residues. Trimming cost V 5 bases and J 1 base; bases outside gene matches: 9. The V gene's germline CDR1 is SGHTA and CDR2 FQGNSA. CDR3 in amino acids: CASSPIAGVVSYEQYF. Written as DNA, the CDR3 is TGTGCCAGCAGCCCAATAGCGGGAGTTGTTTCCTACGAGCAGTACTTC.

The rearrangement joins TRBV6-6 to TRBJ2-3, with 11 bases matching TRBD2. The J segment lost 4 bases and the V segment lost 2 bases, leaving 8 bases of the junction unmatched. Germline V gene lookup returns CDR1 MNHNY and CDR2 SVGAGI (reference sequence). This CDR3 comprises 17 residues. The CDR3 region has the DNA TGTGCCAGCAGTTACAGTCTAGCGGGAGGTTCTGCAGATACGCAGTATTTT. The encoded protein is CASSYSLAGGSADTQYF.

There are many counts of this clonotype. This chain connects TRBV6-1 to TRBJ2-7; no definite D call. Trimming took 1 base from V and 2 from J, leaving 9 bases between them. The germline gives CDR1 MNHNS, CDR2 SASEGT. CDR3 length: 14 amino acids. CDR3 amino acids: CASSEVYGTYEQYF. The CDR3 DNA follows: TGTGCCAGCAGTGAAGTGTATGGAACCTACGAGCAGTACTTC.

The chain recombines TRBV6-1 with TRBJ1-2, with D unresolved. V shed 5 bases and J shed 7 bases, with 17 bases lying between them. This CDR3 contains 14 residues. The germline gives CDR1 MNHNS, CDR2 SASEGT. CDR3: CASSSSFGFVGYTF. The CDR3 DNA sequence: TGTGCCAGCAGTTCCAGTTTCGGGTTCGTTGGCTACACCTTC.

The chain carries TRBV5-5 and TRBJ2-1; 7 nucleotides agree with TRBD1. CDR3 length: 14 amino acids. From germline, CDR1 is SGHKS and CDR2 YYEKEE (reference sequence). Unmatched junction bases numbered 13, after V lost 8 bases and J lost 8 bases. This CDR3 reads CASGPGQRYDEQFF. The CDR3 DNA follows: TGTGCCAGTGGGCCGGGACAGAGATACGATGAGCAGTTCTTC.

This clonotype has at least ten counts. This chain uses TRBV20-1 with TRBJ2-1; TRBD2 matches 7 bases. This CDR3 spans 15 amino acids. The germline gives CDR1 DFQATT, CDR2 SNEGSKA (reference sequence). CDR3 nucleotides: TGCAGGGCCCTGGGCGGCGGGAGCTCCTACAATGAGCAGTTCTTC. It codes for CRALGGGSSYNEQFF.

This clonotype came up many times. J is TRBJ1-1 and V is TRBV11-2; D call uncertain. V was cut by 1 base and J by 7 bases, with 19 bases left in between. The CDR3 loop spans 16 amino acids. Germline V lookup: CDR1 SGHAT, CDR2 FQNNGV. CDR3 DNA: TGTGCCAGCAGCTTAGTTAGGTTGTCAGCGGGCCGTGAAGCTTTCTTT. Translating gives CASSLVRLSAGREAFF.

V gene TRBV18 combines with J gene TRBJ2-1; no clear D gene. This CDR3 is built from 12 residues. CDR1 and CDR2 (germline): KGHSH, LQKENI. V lost 9 bases and J lost 5, with 11 bases in between. The CDR3 DNA sequence: TGTGCCAGTGCCTCACTCCACAATGAGCAGTTCTTC. It encodes CASASLHNEQFF.

This clonotype was picked up many times. This sequence joins TRBV15 and TRBJ2-3; 7 nucleotides line up with TRBD2. CDR1 LNHNV and CDR2 YYDKDF come from the germline V gene (reference sequence). With 4 bases clipped from V and 5 bases from J, the junction kept 9 bases outside the gene matches. The CDR3 spans 15 residues. The CDR3 spells CATSTLAGGEDTQYF. The CDR3 DNA reads as TGTGCCACCAGCACCTTAGCGGGCGGGGAAGATACGCAGTATTTT.

In this sample, this clonotype turned up many times. The chain recombines TRBV18 with TRBJ2-1; weak D call: TRBD2 (6 bases). Trimming removed 6 bases at V and 3 bases at J, with 12 bases between. The germline V gene has CDR1 KGHSH and CDR2 LQKENI. This CDR3 is built from 14 residues. CDR3 in amino acids: CASSPGAFYNEQFF. CDR3 sequence (DNA): TGTGCCAGCTCGCCGGGAGCGTTCTACAATGAGCAGTTCTTC.

This clonotype was detected only a few times. The rearrangement joins TRBV20-1 to TRBJ2-6; D is unclear. V gave up 5 bases and J gave up 2 bases, with 10 bases separating them. The CDR3 contains 14 residues. The germline V gene encodes CDR1 DFQATT and CDR2 SNEGSKA (reference sequence). CDR3 nucleotides: TGCAGTGCTCTAGGACCTACTGGGGCCAACGTCCTGACTTTC. Its translation: CSALGPTGANVLTF.

The chain combines TRBV4-1 with TRBJ2-4; 7 bases map to TRBD2. Germline CDR1 reads MGHRA; CDR2 reads YSYEKL. J gave up 4 bases and V 1 base, and 19 bases lay outside the gene matches. The CDR3 length is 20 residues. This CDR3 reads CASSQGGKGGESTGKNIQYF. For the CDR3, the DNA is TGCGCCAGCAGCCAAGGTGGCAAGGGAGGGGAGTCAACGGGGAAAAACATTCAGTACTTC.

Turning to this clonotype: Being one base from a much bigger clone, this may be a read error. This chain uses TRBV12-3 or TRBV12-4 with TRBJ2-1; D ambiguous. The CDR3 is 11 amino acids. Trimming pared 7 bases from V and 11 bases from J, leaving 12 bases between. CDR3 sequence: CASTLLEKQFF. In nucleotides, the CDR3 is TGTGCCAGCACTCTTTTGGAGAAGCAGTTCTTC.